This T cell receptor (beta chain) comes out of a study of control samples from healthy donors and cancer patients. The method was immunoSEQ multiplex PCR; TCRdb's version includes in-frame clones alone and lacks a portion of them. The table lists about 100,000 clones, just over 90% of them singletons. The CDR3 covers 14 residues. Germline V lookup: CDR1 LNHDA, CDR2 SQIVND (reference sequence). The ends were cut back, 5 bases at V and 9 bases at J, with 17 bases in the middle. This TCR was sampled from a woman under 30 in good health. The J gene is TRBJ2-1, the V gene TRBV19; no firm D call. Material for sequencing was blood. The CDR3 here is CASSLIGTWGEQFF. The CDR3 DNA sequence: TGTGCCAGTAGTCTAATTGGAACTTGGGGTGAGCAGTTCTTC. Using reference TRBV19 and TRBJ2-1 for the parts outside the CDR3, the full variable domain is DGGITQSPKYLFRKEGQNVTLSCEQNLNHDAMYWYRQDPGQGLRLIYYSQIVNDFQKGDIAEGYSVSREKKESFPLTVTSAQKNPTAFYLCASSLIGTWGEQFFGPGTRLTVL.